The 11 T cell receptor beta chains presented below share a single source sample, sequenced in a study of shared T cell receptors in the human thymus. Generated by immunoSEQ multiplex PCR, the TCRdb table keeps only in-frame clones and is missing some. The data show about 660,000 clones, with 70% to 90% seen just once and about 0.0094% held by the top ten. A further study also used this sample, focusing on human thymus T cells.

The source material was thymocytes. Source of these receptors: a boy younger than two with a congenital heart defect.

The rearrangement links TRBV13 to TRBJ2-2; D unresolved. V shed 5 bases and J shed 4 bases, with 8 bases lying between them. There are 13 residues in the CDR3. Per germline, CDR1 PRHDT and CDR2 FYEKMQ (reference sequence). CDR3 protein: CASSRSGTGELFF. CDR3 coding DNA: TGTGCCAGCAGCCGGAGTGGCACCGGGGAGCTGTTTTTT.

This sequence joins TRBV5-1 and TRBJ2-7; TRBD2 matches at 7 bases. Germline V gene lookup returns CDR1 SGHRS and CDR2 YFSETQ. The CDR3 sequence is 15 residues long. The trim removed 2 bases at V and 5 bases at J, leaving 10 bases unmatched. The CDR3 protein is CASSLAGQGSHEQYF. DNA of the CDR3: TGCGCCAGCAGCTTAGCGGGGCAGGGAAGCCACGAGCAGTACTTC.

The chain recombines TRBV28 with TRBJ1-1; the match to TRBD1 covers 8 bases. The J segment lost 7 bases and the V segment lost 5 bases, leaving 3 bases of the junction unmatched. The CDR3 has 12 amino acids. Per germline, CDR1 MDHEN and CDR2 SYDVKM. The CDR3 here is CASSEDRGEAFF. DNA for the CDR3: TGTGCCAGCAGTGAAGACAGGGGTGAAGCTTTCTTT.

This chain joins TRBV4-1 and TRBJ1-1; D is perhaps TRBD1 (6 bases). Germline CDR1 is MGHRA and CDR2 is YSYEKL. This CDR3 contains 14 residues. V lost 4 bases to trimming and J lost 9 bases, with 18 bases between them. The CDR3 here is CASSPDLSRGKAFF. The CDR3 DNA sequence: TGCGCCAGCAGCCCGGACTTATCCAGGGGCAAAGCTTTCTTT.

The chain is built from TRBV10-3 and TRBJ2-3, with 11 bases identical to TRBD2. The trim removed 3 bases at V and 2 bases at J, leaving 4 bases unmatched. CDR3 length: 16 amino acids. Germline CDR1 and CDR2: ENHRY and SYGVKD. CDR3 nucleotide sequence: TGTGCCATCAGTGAATTAGCGGGGGGGCCCACAGATACGCAGTATTTT. This translates into CAISELAGGPTDTQYF.

The J gene is TRBJ2-3, the V gene TRBV18; a possible D gene is TRBD2 (6 bases). CDR1 and CDR2 from the germline V gene are KGHSH and LQKENI. The CDR3 totals 14 residues. V lost 0 bases and J 6 bases, leaving 10 bases between the germline ends. The CDR3 sequence is CASSPPPGRDTQYF. The CDR3 DNA reads as TGTGCCAGCTCACCACCGCCGGGGAGGGATACGCAGTATTTT.

The chain couples TRBV10-1 to TRBJ2-1, with 9 bases identical to TRBD1. The CDR3 spans 14 residues. The J segment lost 8 bases and the V segment lost 10 bases, leaving 12 bases of the junction unmatched. Looked up from germline, CDR1 is WNHNN and CDR2 is SYGVQD (reference sequence). Here the CDR3 reads CATSGTGFVDEQFF. The CDR3 coding sequence is TGCGCCACCTCCGGGACAGGGTTTGTTGATGAGCAGTTCTTC.

This chain joins TRBV28 and TRBJ1-1, with 9 bases lining up with TRBD1. V shed 5 bases, J shed 9 bases, and the junction held 10 bases outside the gene matches. CDR3 length equals 14 residues. Germline values: CDR1 MDHEN, CDR2 SYDVKM. CDR3 region: CASSTRGDRVKAFF. In DNA, the CDR3 is TGTGCCAGCAGTACCCGGGGGGACAGGGTAAAAGCTTTCTTT.

The genes are TRBV27 and TRBJ2-2; tentatively, D is TRBD1 (6 bases). Germline CDR1 reads MNHEY; CDR2 reads SMNVEV (reference sequence). The germline V and J ends were trimmed by 5 bases and 6 bases, with 16 bases remaining between them. The length of the CDR3 is 15 residues. The CDR3 DNA reads as TGTGCCAGCAGTATTCCGGACAGCATTCCCGGGGAGCTGTTTTTT. Translating gives CASSIPDSIPGELFF.

The gene calls are TRBV5-1 and TRBJ1-2, with TRBD1 identical over 8 bases. J gave up 7 bases and V 5 bases, and 10 bases lay outside the gene matches. The germline V gene encodes CDR1 SGHRS and CDR2 YFSETQ. CDR3 size: 14 residues. The CDR3 DNA reads as TGCGCCAGCAGGTCCCCGACAGGGGAATTTGGCTACACCTTC. This translates into CASRSPTGEFGYTF.

CDR3 DNA sequence: TGCGCCAGCAGGATCCCGGGACAGCCCCAGCATTTT. Amino acids: CASRIPGQPQHF. J is TRBJ1-5 and V is TRBV10-2; D unresolved. Germline CDR1 and CDR2: WSHSY and SAAADI. The length of the CDR3 is 12 residues. The V end was cut by 6 bases, the J end by 7 bases, with 10 bases between.